The 11 T cell receptor beta chains presented below share a single source sample, sequenced in a study of CD8+ T cells in alopecia areata. It was cDNA, reverse transcribed from extracted RNA, that served as the sequencing template. Profiling relied on immunoSEQ multiplex PCR, and the TCRdb table lists in-frame clones only, not all of them. The sample has around 140,000 clones, about nine tenths seen once. The specimen was CD8+ T cells sorted from blood, collected at week 0. The receptor set was obtained from a human donor with alopecia areata.

In its sample, this clone was seen a few times. CDR3 protein: CASSLGQGAYEQYF. As DNA, the CDR3 is TGCGCCAGCAGCTTGGGACAGGGGGCCTACGAGCAGTACTTC. The V gene is TRBV5-1, the J gene TRBJ2-5; 9 bases map to TRBD1. The J call is doubtful: the DNA matches TRBJ2-7 better. Germline lookup yields CDR1 SGHRS and CDR2 YFSETQ. The CDR3 contains 14 residues.

The chain uses TRBV7-6 and TRBJ1-2; tentative D call: TRBD1 (6 bases). Trimming pared 1 base from V and 4 bases from J, leaving 10 bases between. There are 14 residues in the CDR3. The germline CDR1 and CDR2 sequences are SGHVS and FNYEAQ. CDR3 region: CASSLEGVSYGYTF. The CDR3 DNA follows: TGTGCCAGCAGCTTAGAGGGGGTGAGCTATGGCTACACCTTC.

V is TRBV10-2 and J is TRBJ2-3, with TRBD1 matching 7 bases. Trimming removed 4 bases from V and 5 bases from J; junction bases left unmatched: 6. The CDR3 is 14 residues long. Germline values: CDR1 WSHSY, CDR2 SAAADI. The CDR3 protein is CASSVDRVGDTQYF. Here the CDR3 DNA reads TGCGCCAGCAGTGTTGACAGGGTCGGAGATACGCAGTATTTT.

The chain uses TRBV5-1 and TRBJ2-1, with 7 positions matching TRBD1. This CDR3 contains 13 residues. With 4 bases clipped from V and 4 bases from J, the junction kept 2 bases outside the gene matches. From germline, CDR1 is SGHRS and CDR2 YFSETQ. The DNA of the CDR3 is TGCGCCAGCAGCCCGGGACAGTACAATGAGCAGTTCTTC. Translated: CASSPGQYNEQFF.

This chain connects TRBV25-1 to TRBJ2-7; D perhaps matches TRBD1 (5 bases). In germline, CDR1 is MGHDK, CDR2 SYGVNS. Trimming shortened V by 1 base and J by 0 bases, and 10 bases separated the two germline ends. The CDR3 sequence is 15 residues long. The DNA for the CDR3 is TGTGCCAGCAGTGAATGGGGCGAGTCCTCCTACGAGCAGTACTTC. It codes for CASSEWGESSYEQYF.

This clone came up once. The rearrangement uses TRBV5-1 and TRBJ2-1, with unresolved D. The V gene's germline CDR1 is SGHRS and CDR2 YFSETQ. Trimming stripped 4 bases from V and 5 bases from J, with 13 bases between. The CDR3 covers 14 residues. CDR3 amino acids: CASSLRMDDNEQFF. In nucleotides, the CDR3 is TGCGCCAGCAGCCTACGAATGGACGACAATGAGCAGTTCTTC.

The chain combines TRBV5-1 with TRBJ2-7; D tentatively reads TRBD1 or TRBD2 (5 bases each). CDR1 and CDR2 (germline): SGHRS, YFSETQ. The V and J ends lost 3 bases and 6 bases respectively, with 10 bases between them. CDR3 size: 12 residues. CDR3 loop: CASSSGPPEQYF. The CDR3 coding sequence is TGCGCCAGCAGCTCGGGACCCCCCGAGCAGTACTTC.

The chain couples TRBV7-9 to TRBJ1-4; a possible D gene is TRBD1 (6 bases). V was shortened by 3 bases and J by 8 bases, with 16 bases between the two germline ends. CDR1 SEHNR and CDR2 FQNEAQ come from the germline V gene (reference sequence). The CDR3 sequence is 15 residues long. CDR3 sequence: CASSLRDKEGEKLFF. The DNA of the CDR3 is TGTGCCAGCAGCTTGAGGGACAAGGAGGGGGAAAAACTGTTTTTT. The variable domain in full, with the rest retrieved from reference TRBV7-9 and TRBJ1-4, is DTGVSQNPRHKITKRGQNVTFRCDPISEHNRLYWYRQTLGQGPEFLTYFQNEAQLEKSRLLSDRFSAERPKGSFSTLEIQRTEQGDSAMYLCASSLRDKEGEKLFFGSGTQLSVL.

V and J are TRBV29-1 and TRBJ2-3; TRBD2 matches 7 bases. Trimming cost V 0 bases and J 3 bases; bases outside gene matches: 6. Germline V gene data show CDR1 as SQVTM and CDR2 as ANQGSEA. This CDR3 is built from 15 residues. DNA of the CDR3: TGCAGCGTTGAAGATCGGGGCGGGGGTACAGATACGCAGTATTTT. It encodes CSVEDRGGGTDTQYF.

The gene calls are TRBV6-5 and TRBJ1-1; D possibly corresponds to TRBD1 (6 bases). The CDR3 sequence is 15 residues long. The V and J ends lost 0 bases and 5 bases respectively, with 13 bases between them. CDR1 is MNHEY, CDR2 SVGAGI, per germline. CDR3 loop: CASSYSPQGRTEAFF. CDR3 bases: TGTGCCAGCAGTTACTCCCCGCAGGGGAGGACTGAAGCTTTCTTT.

The chain is built from TRBV2 and TRBJ2-7, with 7 bases lining up with TRBD1. Germline-derived CDR1 and CDR2 are SNHLY and FYNNEI. With V trimmed by 4 bases and J by 2 bases, 20 bases remained unmatched. This CDR3 comprises 19 residues. The CDR3 here is CASSGFGSGGHPLTYEQYF. The CDR3 nucleotides are TGTGCCAGCAGTGGCTTTGGGTCAGGGGGACATCCACTAACCTACGAGCAGTACTTC.